The present T cell receptor (beta chain) was sequenced within a study of shared clonotypes between healthy human individuals. Assay execution took place at the deep level. Data came from immunoSEQ multiplex PCR; TCRdb stores just in-frame clones and leaves some out. This table has roughly 2.1 million clones, more than 85% appearing once. CD45RO-negative cells were positively selected for CCR7, leaving out terminally differentiated effector memory CD45RA+ cells. Germline V gene lookup returns CDR1 SGHVS and CDR2 FQNEAQ. Trimming cost V 3 bases and J 4 bases; bases outside gene matches: 7. There are 15 residues in the CDR3.

The origin of this receptor is a young man in good health. Some clones in this sample may be carry-over from other donors' samples. The sequenced material came from naive CD8+ T cells from PBMCs. This chain links TRBV7-8 with TRBJ1-1; 8 bases map to TRBD1. The CDR3 protein is CASSFLQGGATEAFF. DNA of the CDR3: TGTGCCAGCAGCTTTTTACAGGGGGGGGCCACTGAAGCTTTCTTT.